This paragraph reports one T cell receptor (beta chain). TCR beta CDR3 sequences were amplified from RNA transcripts. The TCR CDR3 first-round RT-PCR relied on the HTBI primer set. TCRdb used MiXCR to reprocess the multiplex PCR reads, holding one entry per CDR3 protein. The table lists hundreds of thousands of distinct CDR3 sequences, approximately 15% of them singletons, with under 3.5% in the top ten. V was pared by 0 bases and J by 3 bases, with 9 bases of the junction left unmatched. Germline CDR1 and CDR2: MGHRA and YSYEKL. This CDR3 spans 17 amino acids. The sample belongs to a study of T cells in Graves' hyperthyroidism and ophthalmopathy.

Sequences were obtained from blood. V usage is TRBV4-1 and J usage is TRBJ2-3; TRBD2 matches 7 bases. The clonotype was recovered from a woman in her thirties or forties with Graves' ophthalmopathy. The CDR3 DNA reads TGCGCCAGCAGCCAAGAGTACAGCGGGGCGCGAACAGATACGCAGTATTTT. This gives the protein CASSQEYSGARTDTQYF.